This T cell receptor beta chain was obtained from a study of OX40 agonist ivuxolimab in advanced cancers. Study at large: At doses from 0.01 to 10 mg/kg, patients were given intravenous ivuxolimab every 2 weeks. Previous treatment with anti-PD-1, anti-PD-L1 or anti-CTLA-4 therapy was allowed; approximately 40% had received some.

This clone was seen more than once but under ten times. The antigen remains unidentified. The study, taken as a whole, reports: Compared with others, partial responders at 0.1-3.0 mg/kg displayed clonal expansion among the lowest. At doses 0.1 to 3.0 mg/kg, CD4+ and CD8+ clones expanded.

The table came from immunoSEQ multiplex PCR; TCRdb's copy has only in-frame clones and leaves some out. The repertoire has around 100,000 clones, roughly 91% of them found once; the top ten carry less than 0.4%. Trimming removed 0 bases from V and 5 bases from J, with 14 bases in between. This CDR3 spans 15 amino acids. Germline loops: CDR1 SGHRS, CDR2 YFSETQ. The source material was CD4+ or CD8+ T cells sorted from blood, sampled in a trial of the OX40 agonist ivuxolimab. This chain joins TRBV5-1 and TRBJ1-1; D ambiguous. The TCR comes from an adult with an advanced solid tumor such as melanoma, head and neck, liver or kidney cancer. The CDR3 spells CASSLDPGTGTEAFF. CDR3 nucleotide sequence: TGCGCCAGCAGCTTGGATCCGGGAACGGGGACTGAAGCTTTCTTT.